This T cell receptor (beta chain) was found in a study of T cell responses to AZD1222 COVID-19 vaccine. Clones were sequenced by immunoSEQ multiplex PCR, and TCRdb holds only the in-frame ones, with some missing. The table includes some 50,000 clones, approximately 79% detected once. Study-level points and caveats: Spike-specific TCR breadth and depth both grew after two AZD1222 doses. Most donors were white British and more were female, and clonal diversity was possibly underestimated. Repertoire collection took place solely once the T cell response had peaked. Only a handful of AZD1222 recipients tested seropositive at baseline.

V was clipped by 1 base and J by 6 bases, with 12 bases between them. Per germline, CDR1 SGHDN and CDR2 FVKESK. CDR3 length: 14 amino acids. The table lists this clone with a count of one. Its antigen is unidentified. The chain has TRBV14 and TRBJ1-1, with a possible D match to TRBD1 (6 bases). The receptor was derived from an adult in good health. Here the sequenced sample was peripheral blood, taken on day 0 of MenACWY control vaccination. The CDR3 bases are TGTGCCAGCAGCCAAGGGGGGCGCGGGGCTGAAGCTTTCTTT. Translating it yields CASSQGGRGAEAFF.